This TCR beta chain was found in a study of control samples from healthy donors and cancer patients. Clones were sequenced by immunoSEQ multiplex PCR, and TCRdb holds only the in-frame ones, with some missing. The sample has 120,000 to 150,000 clones, around 90% seen once. The CDR3 loop spans 15 amino acids. The V gene's germline CDR1 is SGHNT and CDR2 YYREEE (reference sequence). Trimming cost V 1 base and J 5 bases; bases outside gene matches: 6. This rearrangement joins TRBV5-4 to TRBJ2-7; 10 bases align to TRBD1. Specimen: blood. The TCR comes from a man younger than 35 in good health. The CDR3 reads CASSLMGDRGNEQYF. In DNA form, the CDR3 reads TGTGCCAGCAGCTTGATGGGGGACAGGGGCAACGAGCAGTACTTC.